This entry lists 17 T cell receptor beta chains sequenced from one sample in a study of cytomegalovirus exposure and HLA in healthy donors. The PCR ran on 60 Vbeta and 13 Jbeta primers. TCRdb keeps only in-frame clones here, not all; method: immunoSEQ multiplex PCR. The sample contains 120,000 to 150,000 clones, around 81% of which appear only once. Sequenced material: PBMCs. These receptors all come from a man aged 35 to 55 in good health and CMV-seropositive.

The rearrangement uses TRBV18 and TRBJ2-7; D is undetermined. The germline V gene encodes CDR1 KGHSH and CDR2 LQKENI. The CDR3 is 12 amino acids. V dropped 5 bases and J dropped 0 bases, with 5 bases sitting between them. The CDR3 sequence: CASSSSSYEQYF. CDR3 coding DNA: TGTGCCAGCTCATCTAGCTCCTACGAGCAGTACTTC.

The CDR3 here is CASSPGTDNEKLFF. For the CDR3, the DNA is TGTGCCAGCAGTCCAGGGACAGATAATGAAAAACTGTTTTTT. The chain combines TRBV6-1 with TRBJ1-4; 7 positions agree with TRBD1. V shed 5 bases, J shed 4 bases, and the junction held 4 bases outside the gene matches. CDR3 size: 14 residues. Germline V gives CDR1 MNHNS, CDR2 SASEGT.

The chain's CDR3 is CASSLGLAGRTGELFF. DNA of the CDR3: TGCGCCAGCAGCTTGGGTCTAGCGGGGAGGACCGGGGAGCTGTTTTTT. J is TRBJ2-2 and V is TRBV5-1; 9 bases align to TRBD2. V was clipped by 0 bases and J by 5 bases; unmatched bases: 5. CDR1 SGHRS and CDR2 YFSETQ come from the germline V gene. CDR3 length: 16 amino acids.

CDR3 sequence (DNA): TGTGCCAGCAGCCCTGGGACAGGGAGGGATAGGGATCAGCCCCAGCATTTT. Translated: CASSPGTGRDRDQPQHF. This chain joins TRBV7-3 and TRBJ1-5; 9 nucleotides align to TRBD1. In germline, CDR1 is SGHTA, CDR2 FQGTGA. Losses at the gene ends were 5 bases for V and 5 bases for J; bases not matched to a gene: 13. The CDR3 length is 17 residues.

This chain joins TRBV5-1 and TRBJ2-1; D ambiguous. Germline V gene lookup returns CDR1 SGHRS and CDR2 YFSETQ. V lost 4 bases, J lost 6 bases, and 17 bases lay in between. There are 15 residues in the CDR3. The CDR3 sequence is CASSLSRSSGNEQFF. The CDR3 nucleotides are TGCGCCAGCAGCCTCTCCAGGTCATCCGGCAATGAGCAGTTCTTC.

This clone occurred a few times. The chain links TRBV28 to TRBJ1-4; D call uncertain. Trimming cost V 3 bases and J 0 bases, with 8 bases left between them. Germline values: CDR1 MDHEN, CDR2 SYDVKM. The CDR3 is 15 residues long. This chain's CDR3 is CASSLTPATNEKLFF. Written as DNA, the CDR3 is TGTGCCAGCAGTTTGACTCCCGCAACTAATGAAAAACTGTTTTTT.

The J gene is TRBJ1-5, the V gene TRBV4-2; D may be TRBD1 (5 bases). CDR1 is LGHNA, CDR2 YNFKEQ, per germline. V lost 2 bases and J 0 bases, leaving 8 bases between the germline ends. The CDR3 length is 15 residues. DNA for the CDR3: TGTGCCAGCAGCCAACAACAGGATAGCAATCAGCCCCAGCATTTT. Its protein product is CASSQQQDSNQPQHF.

This rearrangement joins TRBV23-1 to TRBJ1-6; weak D call: TRBD1 (5 bases). TRBV23-1 is classed as an ORF, of uncertain function. Deletions cut 9 bases from V and 0 bases from J, with 9 bases between. The CDR3 extends over 14 amino acids. In nucleotides, the CDR3 is TGCGCCAGGATAGACAGCTCCTATAATTCACCCCTCCACTTT. It codes for CARIDSSYNSPLHF.

CDR3 DNA: TGTGCCAGCAGTTACCATCGGACACGGGCCTACGAGCAGTACTTC. The encoded protein is CASSYHRTRAYEQYF. This chain connects TRBV6-5 to TRBJ2-7; D is possibly TRBD1 (5 bases). This CDR3 spans 15 amino acids. The ends were cut back, 2 bases at V and 2 bases at J, with 13 bases in the middle. Germline CDR1 reads MNHEY; CDR2 reads SVGAGI.

The gene calls are TRBV2 and TRBJ2-7, with 8 positions matching TRBD1. The V and J ends lost 6 bases and 1 base, in that order; junction bases with no gene match: 5. This CDR3 is 14 amino acids long. Germline V lookup: CDR1 SNHLY, CDR2 FYNNEI. CDR3 residues: CASSLGQESYEQYF. CDR3 sequence (DNA): TGTGCCAGCAGCCTGGGACAGGAGTCCTACGAGCAGTACTTC.

V usage is TRBV19 and J usage is TRBJ2-1; TRBD1 matches at 9 bases. In germline, CDR1 is LNHDA, CDR2 SQIVND (reference sequence). J was trimmed by 4 bases and V by 4 bases; bases with no gene match: 5. This CDR3 contains 15 residues. The CDR3, as DNA: TGTGCCAGTAGTACTTCCGGGACAGGGTACAATGAGCAGTTCTTC. It is translated as CASSTSGTGYNEQFF.

The chain recombines TRBV5-4 with TRBJ2-5; D perhaps matches TRBD2 (6 bases). CDR3 length equals 15 residues. The V gene lost 1 base and the J gene lost 2 bases, with 12 bases spanning the gap. Per the germline V gene, CDR1 is SGHNT and CDR2 is YYREEE (reference sequence). The chain's CDR3 is CASSLYQGGQETQYF. CDR3 nucleotide sequence: TGTGCCAGCAGCTTGTATCAGGGAGGACAAGAGACCCAGTACTTC.

This clone was detected once. The chain couples TRBV5-1 to TRBJ2-2, with a weak D call TRBD2 (5 bases). Between the trimmed V and J ends, which lost 3 bases and 0 bases, there was a span of 9 bases. CDR1 and CDR2 (germline): SGHRS, YFSETQ. The CDR3 totals 15 residues. The CDR3 nucleotides read TGCGCCAGCAGCTCTCCGGGGACGAACACCGGGGAGCTGTTTTTT. This gives the protein CASSSPGTNTGELFF.

Regarding this clone: Compared with germline, one end of the junction differs, possibly owing to a read error. The CDR3 region is CASRQGQEQVPYEQYF. CDR3 in DNA: TGTGCCAGCAGGCAAGGGCAGGAACAGGTCCCCTACGAGCAGTACTTC. The chain carries TRBV4-2 and TRBJ2-5; D is perhaps TRBD1 (5 bases). Judging by the DNA end, TRBJ2-7 fits better; the J call may be wrong. In germline, CDR1 is LGHNA, CDR2 YNFKEQ. The CDR3 has 16 residues.

This clone was seen only once. The chain employs TRBV5-1 and TRBJ2-1, with 7 positions matching TRBD1. In germline, CDR1 is SGHRS, CDR2 YFSETQ. This CDR3 comprises 14 residues. The J segment lost 5 bases and the V segment lost 4 bases, leaving 6 bases of the junction unmatched. The CDR3 coding sequence is TGCGCCAGCAGCCCCCGGGACAGAGACAATGAGCAGTTCTTC. Translating it yields CASSPRDRDNEQFF.

Only a few counts were recorded for this clone. The chain combines TRBV10-3 with TRBJ2-7; a weak D match, TRBD1 (6 bases). Per germline, CDR1 ENHRY and CDR2 SYGVKD. The CDR3 has 14 residues. Trimming took 3 bases from V and 2 from J, leaving 11 bases between them. CDR3 loop: CAISDGTTPYEQYF. The DNA for the CDR3 is TGTGCCATCAGTGACGGGACAACGCCCTACGAGCAGTACTTC.

The genes are TRBV5-1 and TRBJ1-1; 8 bases fit TRBD1. The CDR3 extends over 16 amino acids. The germline V gene encodes CDR1 SGHRS and CDR2 YFSETQ. V shed 2 bases, J shed 3 bases, and the junction held 9 bases outside the gene matches. CDR3 sequence (DNA): TGCGCCAGCAGCTTTGGGGACAGGAATGTTTACACTGAAGCTTTCTTT. It is translated as CASSFGDRNVYTEAFF.